One sample yielded the 27 T cell receptor beta chains listed below, sequenced in a study of T cells after yellow fever vaccination (dated by TCRdb to between 2019 and 2020). The treatment or condition label here, explained by the study, means: live attenuated yellow fever vaccine strain. The library came from 5' RACE. TCRdb shows the sequencer as Illumina HiSeq 2500. TCRdb reanalyzed the raw reads on its own, using fastp at Q25 for trimming and MiXCR for clone calling, and kept in-frame beta chains. Rows merge per CDR3 protein into single entries with the most common DNA and genes. This sample lists around 100,000 distinct CDR3 sequences; more than 7.5% were detected once. Roughly 27% of the sample comes from the top ten. The sample consisted of CD8+ T cells sorted from PBMCs, taken 45 days after the yellow fever booster vaccination. The receptor set was obtained from a man aged 25-45 years who received the YFV17D yellow fever vaccine.

Regarding this clonotype: Given a much more abundant clone one base away, this may be a read error. The V gene is TRBV4-3, the J gene TRBJ2-3; 10 positions match TRBD2. CDR1 LGHNA and CDR2 YSLEER come from the germline V gene. The CDR3 spans 16 residues. CDR3 sequence reads: CGSSQEAGGFTDTQYF. The CDR3 region has the DNA TGCGGCAGCAGCCAAGAAGCGGGAGGGTTCACAGATACGCAGTATTTT.

This clonotype was detected many times. The chain uses TRBV6-5 and TRBJ2-3; tentatively, D is TRBD2 (5 bases). The CDR3 consists of 15 residues. Germline assignment: CDR1 MNHEY and CDR2 SVGAGI. V was clipped by 3 bases and J by 1 base, with 11 bases between them. In nucleotides, the CDR3 is TGTGCCAGCAGTTATGGGGAGAATGGCACAGATACGCAGTATTTT. It encodes CASSYGENGTDTQYF.

This clonotype appeared many times. The rearrangement links TRBV12-3 or TRBV12-4 to TRBJ2-2; either TRBD1 or TRBD2 may fit D (5 bases each). V lost 6 bases to trimming and J lost 6 bases, with 11 bases between them. The CDR3 has 13 residues. The CDR3 bases are TGTGCCAGCAGGGGGTTGGGGGCCGGGGAGCTGTTTTTT. It specifies CASRGLGAGELFF.

This clonotype was seen ten or more times. V is TRBV15 and J is TRBJ2-7; D uncertain. Germline CDR1 LNHNV, CDR2 YYDKDF (reference sequence). Trimming left V 0 bases short and J 6 bases short, with 9 bases between. This CDR3 region has 13 residues. CDR3 loop: CATSRDWGGEQYF. The DNA for the CDR3 is TGTGCCACCAGCAGAGATTGGGGTGGCGAGCAGTACTTC.

This chain links TRBV4-1 with TRBJ2-1; a possible D gene is TRBD2 (7 bases). Trimming removed 6 bases at V and 6 bases at J, with 15 bases between. CDR3 length: 14 residues. Germline CDR1 and CDR2: MGHRA and YSYEKL. The DNA for the CDR3 is TGCGCCAGCAGTGTGGGGGGGGGGCCCAATGAGCAGTTCTTC. Amino acids: CASSVGGGPNEQFF.

This clonotype has ten or more counts. The CDR3 spells CASRPGGVYSPLHF. CDR3 DNA sequence: TGTGCCAGCAGGCCGGGCGGGGTATATTCACCCCTCCACTTT. The genes are TRBV27 and TRBJ1-6, with D unclear. Per the germline V gene, CDR1 is MNHEY and CDR2 is SMNVEV (reference sequence). V was cut by 6 bases and J by 8 bases, with 14 bases left in between. This CDR3 is built from 14 residues.

This clonotype has ten or more counts. The V and J genes are TRBV7-9 and TRBJ2-1; no reliable D call. The CDR3 sequence is 13 residues long. Germline assignment: CDR1 SEHNR and CDR2 FQNEAQ (reference sequence). Trimming stripped 4 bases from V and 8 bases from J, with 12 bases between. The DNA for the CDR3 is TGTGCCAGCAGCTCCCCCCCCACCTATGAGCAGTTCTTC. This sequence encodes CASSSPPTYEQFF.

This clonotype came up many times. The chain carries TRBV29-1 and TRBJ2-4; 9 bases agree with TRBD1. Germline-derived CDR1 and CDR2 are SQVTM and ANQGSEA. After removal of 4 bases from V and 4 bases from J, the junction contained 14 bases not matched to a gene. The CDR3 totals 17 residues. CDR3 DNA sequence: TGCAGCGTTGGTTTTAGGGATACCGGGACAGGGAAAAACATTCAGTACTTC. Its protein is CSVGFRDTGTGKNIQYF.

There are many counts of this clonotype. V and J are TRBV28 and TRBJ2-5; TRBD2 aligns across 9 bases. V lost 1 base to trimming and J lost 4 bases; unmatched junction nucleotides: 7. This CDR3 is built from 16 residues. Germline V lookup: CDR1 MDHEN, CDR2 SYDVKM. CDR3 amino acids: CASSLFAGGPGETQYF. CDR3 in DNA: TGTGCCAGCAGTTTATTTGCGGGAGGGCCCGGAGAGACCCAGTACTTC.

This clonotype was detected ten times or more. The chain carries TRBV5-1 and TRBJ2-3; D possibly corresponds to TRBD2 (5 bases). The CDR3 consists of 16 residues. From germline, CDR1 is SGHRS and CDR2 YFSETQ. The V end lost 0 bases, the J end lost 1 base, and 12 bases lay between the germline ends. In DNA form, the CDR3 reads TGCGCCAGCAGCTTGGAACCAATCGGGGGCACAGATACGCAGTATTTT. It codes for CASSLEPIGGTDTQYF.

This clonotype was recorded many times. The chain is built from TRBV29-1 and TRBJ2-2, with a possible D match to TRBD2 (6 bases). V lost 6 bases and J 2 bases, leaving 7 bases between the germline ends. CDR1 is SQVTM, CDR2 ANQGSEA, per germline. The length of the CDR3 is 12 residues. This CDR3 is CSVAGNTGELFF. The CDR3 coding sequence is TGCAGCGTCGCGGGAAACACCGGGGAGCTGTTTTTT.

This clonotype was seen only a few times. The chain joins TRBV9 to TRBJ1-1; unclear D gene. Germline values: CDR1 SGDLS, CDR2 YYNGEE. V dropped 2 bases and J dropped 4 bases, with 15 bases sitting between them. The CDR3 has 15 residues. CDR3 nucleotide sequence: TGTGCCAGCAGCGTCGGGGATAGCGGTATCACTGAAGCTTTCTTT. Its protein is CASSVGDSGITEAFF. The full variable domain, with the rest looked up from reference TRBV9 and TRBJ1-1, is DSGVTQTPKHLITATGQRVTLRCSPRSGDLSVYWYQQSLDQGLQFLIQYYNGEERAKGNILERFSAQQFPDLHSELNLSSLELGDSALYFCASSVGDSGITEAFFGQGTRLTVV.

Concerning this clonotype itself: With a much larger clone just one base away, this may be a read error. This rearrangement joins TRBV5-1 to TRBJ2-1; D unclear. CDR3 length: 13 residues. CDR1 and CDR2 (germline): SGHRS, YFSETQ. CDR3 residues: CASSTDVYDEQFF. In nucleotides, the CDR3 is TGCGCCAGCAGCACTGACGTCTACGATGAGCAGTTCTTC. The variable domain in full, completed from reference TRBV5-1 and TRBJ2-1, reads KAGVTQTPRYLIKTRGQQVTLSCSPISGHRSVSWYQQTPGQGLQFLFEYFSETQRNKGNFPGRFSGRQFSNSRSEMNVSTLELGDSALYLCASSTDVYDEQFFGPGTRLTVL.

This clonotype was observed a few times. The junction does not match germline at one end; this may be a read error. This chain uses TRBV20-1 with TRBJ2-5, with D tentatively TRBD1 (6 bases). The CDR3 totals 17 residues. CDR1 is DFQATT, CDR2 SNEGSKA, per germline (reference sequence). The CDR3 DNA follows: TGCAGTGCTAGGGGGGACAAAGCCCACCCATTCCAACAGACCCAGTACTTC. Translating gives CSARGDKAHPFQQTQYF.

This clonotype was seen at least ten times. The rearrangement uses TRBV4-3 and TRBJ2-7; 8 bases align to TRBD1. Looked up from germline, CDR1 is LGHNA and CDR2 is YSLEER. With V trimmed by 2 bases and J by 3 bases, 6 bases remained unmatched. The CDR3 runs 15 residues. DNA of the CDR3: TGCGCCAGCAGCCAATTCGGACAGGGTCTCTACGAGCAGTACTTC. Protein sequence: CASSQFGQGLYEQYF.

The chain combines TRBV18 with TRBJ2-1, with TRBD2 matching over 9 bases. The CDR3 has 16 amino acids. Germline values: CDR1 KGHSH, CDR2 LQKENI. With 3 bases clipped from V and 8 bases from J, the junction kept 11 bases outside the gene matches. This CDR3 reads CASSPSGREGSHEQFF. Here the CDR3 DNA reads TGTGCCAGCTCACCTTCCGGGCGGGAGGGTTCACATGAGCAGTTCTTC.

This clonotype was picked up many times. The chain links TRBV5-5 to TRBJ1-1, with 10 nucleotides matching TRBD1. Per the germline V gene, CDR1 is SGHKS and CDR2 is YYEKEE (reference sequence). J was trimmed by 6 bases and V by 3 bases; bases with no gene match: 5. The CDR3 totals 14 residues. CDR3 sequence (DNA): TGTGCCAGCAGCTACACGGACAGGGGGGCTGAAGCTTTCTTT. Translated: CASSYTDRGAEAFF. Looking up the rest from reference TRBV5-5 and TRBJ1-1 gives the full variable domain: DAGVTQSPTHLIKTRGQQVTLRCSPISGHKSVSWYQQVLGQGPQFIFQYYEKEERGRGNFPDRFSARQFPNYSSELNVNALLLGDSALYLCASSYTDRGAEAFFGQGTRLTVV.

The genes are TRBV28 and TRBJ2-7, with 8 bases lining up with TRBD2. Germline-derived CDR1 and CDR2 are MDHEN and SYDVKM. V lost 6 bases and J lost 4; bases outside the gene matches: 8. CDR3 length equals 14 residues. As DNA, the CDR3 is TGTGCCAGCAGCCTCGGGAGGGCCGATTACGAGCAGTACTTC. Translation: CASSLGRADYEQYF.

This clonotype was seen repeatedly, ten times or more. The genes are TRBV7-8 and TRBJ2-7; D perhaps matches TRBD2 (5 bases). V was cut by 5 bases and J by 2 bases, with 16 bases left in between. This CDR3 spans 15 amino acids. Germline CDR1 SGHVS, CDR2 FQNEAQ. This chain's CDR3 is CASSTDTSLTYEQYF. CDR3 DNA: TGTGCCAGCAGCACAGATACTAGTTTAACCTACGAGCAGTACTTC.

Ten or more counts support this clonotype. The chain has TRBV20-1 and TRBJ1-5; D gene unclear. This CDR3 spans 14 amino acids. V dropped 5 bases and J dropped 8 bases, with 19 bases sitting between them. Germline assignment: CDR1 DFQATT and CDR2 SNEGSKA (reference sequence). The CDR3 sequence: CSAQGYPENEPQHF. CDR3 DNA sequence: TGCAGTGCTCAAGGCTACCCAGAAAATGAGCCCCAGCATTTT.

This clonotype was detected ten times or more. The chain joins TRBV12-3 or TRBV12-4 to TRBJ2-1; 9 nucleotides agree with TRBD2. V shed 0 bases and J 2 bases; nucleotides not matched to a gene: 2. The CDR3 has 16 residues. The CDR3 here is CASSLALAGPYNEQFF. In nucleotides, the CDR3 is TGTGCCAGCAGTTTAGCTCTAGCGGGACCCTACAATGAGCAGTTCTTC.

This clonotype was counted ten times or more. The gene calls are TRBV7-9 and TRBJ2-3; D not resolved. The CDR3 covers 11 residues. From germline, CDR1 is SEHNR and CDR2 FQNEAQ (reference sequence). V dropped 9 bases and J dropped 4 bases, with 8 bases sitting between them. DNA for the CDR3: TGTGCCAGTAGTTTCGCAGATACGCAGTATTTT. Translation gives CASSFADTQYF.

In its sample, this clonotype was seen many times. This chain links TRBV7-2 with TRBJ2-7; TRBD2 matches at 9 bases. Trimming cost V 6 bases and J 2 bases; bases outside gene matches: 5. The CDR3 sequence is 14 residues long. Germline V gene lookup returns CDR1 SGHTA and CDR2 FQGNSA. The CDR3 sequence: CASRGTSRTYEQYF. The CDR3 coding sequence is TGTGCCAGCAGGGGGACTAGCAGAACCTACGAGCAGTACTTC.

This clonotype occurred many times. The V gene is TRBV29-1, the J gene TRBJ1-2; D is unresolved. Looked up from germline, CDR1 is SQVTM and CDR2 is ANQGSEA. V lost 5 bases, J lost 8 bases, and 18 bases lay in between. The CDR3 sequence is 13 residues long. CDR3 loop: CSVPLLVEEGYTF. CDR3 in DNA: TGCAGCGTTCCTTTGCTGGTCGAGGAAGGCTACACCTTC.

This clonotype was counted between two and nine times. V gene TRBV6-1 combines with J gene TRBJ1-2; TRBD1 matches at 8 bases. The CDR3 length is 15 residues. Trimming took 5 bases from V and 0 from J; bases not matched to a gene: 5. Looked up from germline, CDR1 is MNHNS and CDR2 is SASEGT. The CDR3 DNA follows: TGTGCCAGCAGTCGGACAGGGTACCCTAACTATGGCTACACCTTC. Translated: CASSRTGYPNYGYTF.

This clonotype was counted ten times or more. This chain links TRBV28 with TRBJ2-2; D gene ambiguous. Germline assignment: CDR1 MDHEN and CDR2 SYDVKM. The CDR3 loop spans 15 amino acids. The V and J ends lost 5 bases and 1 base respectively, with 11 bases between them. CDR3 nucleotide sequence: TGTGCCAGCAGTCCGATAGACGTGAACACCGGGGAGCTGTTTTTT. It yields the protein CASSPIDVNTGELFF.

The CDR3 nucleotides read TGTGCCAGCAGTTTTGTACCACGGACCAGGGAGCTGTTTTTT. Encoded protein: CASSFVPRTRELFF. V and J are TRBV27 and TRBJ2-2; the D is unclear. Germline loops: CDR1 MNHEY, CDR2 SMNVEV (reference sequence). The CDR3 contains 14 residues. V lost 3 bases and J 9 bases, leaving 14 bases between the germline ends.